The 17 T cell receptor beta chains reported below all come from one sample, sequenced in a study of T cell responses to AZD1222 COVID-19 vaccine. Sequencing used immunoSEQ multiplex PCR; TCRdb keeps in-frame clones, though not all of them. This sample yields more than 150,000 clones, of which roughly 92% are seen a single time; roughly 1.5% belongs to the top ten. Sample: peripheral blood, taken 28 days after the second AZD1222 dose. The receptor set was obtained from an adult who received the AZD1222 COVID-19 vaccine.

The rearrangement uses TRBV7-9 and TRBJ1-6; D possibly corresponds to TRBD1 (5 bases). Germline V gene data show CDR1 as SEHNR and CDR2 as FQNEAQ (reference sequence). Trimming took 5 bases from V and 8 from J, leaving 13 bases between them. The CDR3 runs to 14 residues. The CDR3 here is CASSERDDYSPLHF. The CDR3 DNA follows: TGTGCCAGCAGCGAACGGGACGACTATTCACCCCTCCACTTT.

This clone was counted once. The chain has TRBV5-6 and TRBJ2-4, with D unresolved. The CDR3 has 16 amino acids. The germline V gene has CDR1 SGHDT and CDR2 YYEEEE. Trimming cost V 0 bases and J 3 bases, with 13 bases left between them. Here the CDR3 reads CASSLEGLGIKNIQYF. The CDR3, as DNA: TGTGCCAGCAGCTTGGAAGGTTTGGGGATCAAAAACATTCAGTACTTC.

The rearrangement uses TRBV7-3 and TRBJ2-1, with D possibly TRBD2 on 6 matching bases. Per the germline V gene, CDR1 is SGHTA and CDR2 is FQGTGA. Between the trimmed V and J ends, which lost 5 bases and 10 bases, there was a span of 15 bases. The CDR3 consists of 13 residues. CDR3 DNA: TGTGCCAGCAGCCCCGGGACTCCTCAAGAGCAGTTCTTC. Protein: CASSPGTPQEQFF.

This clone was observed a single time. The chain combines TRBV6-5 with TRBJ2-7; D is possibly TRBD2 (5 bases). Germline CDR1 and CDR2: MNHEY and SVGAGI. V was trimmed by 0 bases and J by 1 base, leaving 10 bases between them. The CDR3 extends over 15 amino acids. The CDR3 loop is CASSYSGVRSYEQYF. DNA of the CDR3: TGTGCCAGCAGTTACTCCGGGGTGCGGTCCTACGAGCAGTACTTC.

The V gene is TRBV4-1, the J gene TRBJ2-1, with 7 bases that match TRBD2. Germline V CDR1 and CDR2: MGHRA, YSYEKL. With V trimmed by 0 bases and J by 8 bases, 7 bases remained unmatched. This CDR3 has 15 residues. The CDR3 is CASSQDWGRGHEQFF. CDR3 nucleotide sequence: TGCGCCAGCAGCCAAGATTGGGGGAGGGGTCATGAGCAGTTCTTC.

The chain couples TRBV3-1 (or the pseudogene TRBV3-2) to TRBJ1-1, with D possibly matching TRBD1 (5 bases). The CDR3 length is 16 residues. Trimming removed 4 bases from V and 1 base from J, with 16 bases in between. Germline V CDR1 and CDR2: LGHDT, YNNKEL (reference sequence). The DNA of the CDR3 is TGTGCCAGCAGCCCAGGGTTGGGGGGGAGGAACACTGAAGCTTTCTTT. Translation gives CASSPGLGGRNTEAFF.

The chain carries TRBV19 and TRBJ1-1, with D possibly being TRBD1 (6 bases). V gave up 1 base and J gave up 3 bases, with 9 bases separating them. CDR1 LNHDA and CDR2 SQIVND come from the germline V gene (reference sequence). The CDR3 has 14 amino acids. CDR3 sequence (DNA): TGTGCCAGTAGTATAGCCGGGGGCTACACTGAAGCTTTCTTT. Translating it yields CASSIAGGYTEAFF. Variable domain in full (rest from reference TRBV19 and TRBJ1-1): DGGITQSPKYLFRKEGQNVTLSCEQNLNHDAMYWYRQDPGQGLRLIYYSQIVNDFQKGDIAEGYSVSREKKESFPLTVTSAQKNPTAFYLCASSIAGGYTEAFFGQGTRLTVV.

The J gene is TRBJ2-7, the V gene TRBV19, with 8 bases that match TRBD1. The germline CDR1 and CDR2 sequences are LNHDA and SQIVND (reference sequence). The CDR3 contains 13 residues. With 6 bases clipped from V and 5 bases from J, the junction kept 6 bases outside the gene matches. CDR3: CASSVQGANEQYF. CDR3 coding DNA: TGTGCCAGTAGCGTCCAGGGGGCTAACGAGCAGTACTTC.

The chain recombines TRBV2 with TRBJ1-3; tentatively, D is TRBD1 (6 bases). In germline, CDR1 is SNHLY, CDR2 FYNNEI. The V and J ends lost 6 bases and 0 bases respectively, with 12 bases between them. This CDR3 is 15 amino acids long. CDR3 protein: CASSPQGFSGNTIYF. In DNA form, the CDR3 reads TGTGCCAGCAGCCCACAGGGATTCTCTGGAAACACCATATATTTT. Full variable domain (missing parts from reference TRBV2 and TRBJ1-3): EPEVTQTPSHQVTQMGQEVILRCVPISNHLYFYWYRQILGQKVEFLVSFYNNEISEKSEIFDDQFSVERPDGSNFTLKIRSTKLEDSAMYFCASSPQGFSGNTIYFGEGSWLTVV.

On this clone: At one of its ends the junction is not consistent with the germline gene, which may arise from a read error. The CDR3 nucleotides are TGTGCCAGTGGTTTGGTCCAAGTCTCTGGGGCCAACGTCCTGACTTTC. As protein: CASGLVQVSGANVLTF. This chain uses TRBV12-5 with TRBJ2-6; no clear D gene. CDR3 length: 16 amino acids. Germline CDR1 reads LGHNT; CDR2 reads FRNRAP.

This rearrangement joins TRBV3-1 (or the pseudogene TRBV3-2) to TRBJ1-5; 8 bases align to TRBD1. This CDR3 is built from 15 residues. Germline V gene data show CDR1 as LGHDT and CDR2 as YNNKEL (reference sequence). V was pared by 4 bases and J by 3 bases, with 5 bases of the junction left unmatched. This CDR3 reads CASSPTTGVNQPQHF. For the CDR3, the DNA is TGTGCCAGCAGCCCTACGACAGGGGTCAATCAGCCCCAGCATTTT.

The rearrangement uses TRBV2 and TRBJ2-6; D is unclear. The V end was cut by 6 bases, the J end by 4 bases, with 4 bases between. Germline V CDR1 and CDR2: SNHLY, FYNNEI. There are 12 residues in the CDR3. CDR3 sequence (DNA): TGTGCCAGCAGGTTGGGGGCCAACGTCCTGACTTTC. The encoded protein is CASRLGANVLTF.

For the CDR3, the DNA is TGTGCCAGTAGGATGAGGGGACAGAACAATCAGCCCCAGCATTTT. It yields the protein CASRMRGQNNQPQHF. This rearrangement joins TRBV6-5 to TRBJ1-5; 7 bases are a match to TRBD1. Germline CDR1 reads MNHEY; CDR2 reads SVGAGI. J gave up 3 bases and V 9 bases, and 11 bases lay outside the gene matches. This CDR3 contains 15 residues.

The chain couples TRBV29-1 to TRBJ1-1, with 10 bases matching TRBD1. Germline CDR1 and CDR2: SQVTM and ANQGSEA. The CDR3 covers 14 residues. The V segment lost 7 bases and the J segment 4 bases; nucleotides outside the gene matches: 9. This CDR3 is CSASPGQGPTEAFF. The CDR3 nucleotides are TGCAGCGCCTCGCCGGGACAGGGGCCCACTGAAGCTTTCTTT.

V gene TRBV24-1 combines with J gene TRBJ1-2; D is unresolved. V shed 6 bases and J shed 4 bases, with 11 bases lying between them. CDR3 size: 13 residues. Germline V gives CDR1 KGHDR, CDR2 SFDVKD. The CDR3 DNA is TGTGCCACCAGTCAACGCTTCGGCTATGGCTACACCTTC. Its translation: CATSQRFGYGYTF.

The V gene is TRBV28, the J gene TRBJ2-1; 12 bases align to TRBD2. CDR1 is MDHEN, CDR2 SYDVKM, per germline. This CDR3 comprises 16 residues. V shed 5 bases and J 2 bases; nucleotides not matched to a gene: 4. CDR3: CASSLPSGGAYNEQFF. CDR3 coding DNA: TGTGCCAGCAGTCTACCTAGCGGGGGGGCCTACAATGAGCAGTTCTTC.

This clone was observed a few times. This chain uses TRBV19 with TRBJ2-5; D perhaps matches TRBD1 (5 bases). V was trimmed by 5 bases and J by 5 bases, leaving 21 bases between them. Germline values: CDR1 LNHDA, CDR2 SQIVND (reference sequence). There are 16 residues in the CDR3. The CDR3 region has the DNA TGTGCCAGTAGTTTAAAAGGACATTACAGTAGGGAGACCCAGTACTTC. Encoded protein: CASSLKGHYSRETQYF.